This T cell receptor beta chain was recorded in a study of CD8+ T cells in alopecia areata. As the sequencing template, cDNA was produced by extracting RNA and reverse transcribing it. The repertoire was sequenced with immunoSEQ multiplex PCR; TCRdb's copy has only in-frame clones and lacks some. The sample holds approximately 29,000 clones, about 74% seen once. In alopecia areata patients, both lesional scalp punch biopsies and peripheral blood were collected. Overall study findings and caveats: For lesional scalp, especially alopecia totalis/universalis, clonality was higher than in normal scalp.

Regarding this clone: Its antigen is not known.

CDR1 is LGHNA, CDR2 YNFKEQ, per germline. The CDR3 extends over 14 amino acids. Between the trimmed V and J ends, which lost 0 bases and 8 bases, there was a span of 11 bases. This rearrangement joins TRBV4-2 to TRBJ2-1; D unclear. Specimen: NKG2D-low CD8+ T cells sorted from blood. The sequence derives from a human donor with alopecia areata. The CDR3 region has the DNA TGTGCCAGCAGCCAAGAAGGCCACCCCGATGAGCAGTTCTTC. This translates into CASSQEGHPDEQFF.